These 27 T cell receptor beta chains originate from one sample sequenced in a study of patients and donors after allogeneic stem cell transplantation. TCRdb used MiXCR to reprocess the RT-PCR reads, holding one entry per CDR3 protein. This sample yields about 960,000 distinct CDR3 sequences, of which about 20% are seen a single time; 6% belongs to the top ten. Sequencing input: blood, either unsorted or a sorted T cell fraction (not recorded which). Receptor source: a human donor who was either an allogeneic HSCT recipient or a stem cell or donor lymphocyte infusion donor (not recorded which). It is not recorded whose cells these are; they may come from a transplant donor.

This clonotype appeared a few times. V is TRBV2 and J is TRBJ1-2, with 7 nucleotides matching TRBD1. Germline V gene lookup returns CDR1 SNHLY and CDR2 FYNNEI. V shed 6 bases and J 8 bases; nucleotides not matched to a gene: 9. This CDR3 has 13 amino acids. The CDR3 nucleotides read TGTGCCAGCAGCTTGGGACAGCGGGTGGGCTACACCTTC. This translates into CASSLGQRVGYTF.

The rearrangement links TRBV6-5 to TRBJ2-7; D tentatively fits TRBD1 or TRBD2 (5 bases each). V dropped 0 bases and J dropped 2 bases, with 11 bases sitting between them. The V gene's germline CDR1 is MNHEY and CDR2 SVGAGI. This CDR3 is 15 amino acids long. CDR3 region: CASSYSGTATYEQYF. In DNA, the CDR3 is TGTGCCAGCAGTTACTCCGGGACGGCCACCTACGAGCAGTACTTC.

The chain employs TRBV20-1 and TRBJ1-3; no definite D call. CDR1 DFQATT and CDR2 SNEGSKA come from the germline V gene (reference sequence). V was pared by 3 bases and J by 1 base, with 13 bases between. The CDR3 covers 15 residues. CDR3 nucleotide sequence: TGCAGTGCTAGCCCCCGAACTTTTTCTGGAAACACCATATATTTT. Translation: CSASPRTFSGNTIYF.

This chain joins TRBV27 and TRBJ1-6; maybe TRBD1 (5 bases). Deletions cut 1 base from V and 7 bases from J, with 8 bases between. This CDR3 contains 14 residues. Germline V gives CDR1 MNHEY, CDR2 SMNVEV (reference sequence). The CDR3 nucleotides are TGTGCCAGCAGTTTATGGGGCCCGAATTCACCCCTCCACTTT. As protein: CASSLWGPNSPLHF.

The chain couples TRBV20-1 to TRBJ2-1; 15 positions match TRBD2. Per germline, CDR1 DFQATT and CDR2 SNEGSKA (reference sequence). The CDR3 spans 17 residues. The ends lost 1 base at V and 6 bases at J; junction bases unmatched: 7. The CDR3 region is CSARASGTSGRSNEQFF. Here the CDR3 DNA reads TGCAGTGCTAGAGCCTCCGGGACTAGCGGGAGGTCCAATGAGCAGTTCTTC.

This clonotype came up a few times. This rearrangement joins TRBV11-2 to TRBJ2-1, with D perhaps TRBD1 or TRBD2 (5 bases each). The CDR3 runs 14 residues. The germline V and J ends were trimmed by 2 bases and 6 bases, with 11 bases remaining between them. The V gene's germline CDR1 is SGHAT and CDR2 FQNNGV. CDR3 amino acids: CASSLHQGVNEQFF. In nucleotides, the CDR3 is TGTGCCAGCAGCTTACACCAGGGAGTCAATGAGCAGTTCTTC.

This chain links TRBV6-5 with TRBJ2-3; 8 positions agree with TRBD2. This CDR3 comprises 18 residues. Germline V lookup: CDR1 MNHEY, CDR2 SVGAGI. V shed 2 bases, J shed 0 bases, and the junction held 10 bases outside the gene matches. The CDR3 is CASSYGTLAASSTDTQYF. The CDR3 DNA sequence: TGTGCCAGCAGTTACGGGACACTAGCGGCCTCTAGCACAGATACGCAGTATTTT.

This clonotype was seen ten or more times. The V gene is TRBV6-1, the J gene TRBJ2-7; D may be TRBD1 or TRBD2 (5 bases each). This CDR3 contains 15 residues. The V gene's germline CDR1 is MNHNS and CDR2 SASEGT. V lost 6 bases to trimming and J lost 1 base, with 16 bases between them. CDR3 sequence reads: CASSLLGTASYEQYF. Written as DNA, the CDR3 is TGTGCCAGCAGCCTACTTGGGACGGCTTCCTACGAGCAGTACTTC.

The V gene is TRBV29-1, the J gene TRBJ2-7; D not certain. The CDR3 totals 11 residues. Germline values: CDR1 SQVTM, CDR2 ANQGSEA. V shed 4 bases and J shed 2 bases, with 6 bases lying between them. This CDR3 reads CSVATTYEQYF. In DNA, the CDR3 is TGCAGCGTTGCTACCACCTACGAGCAGTACTTC.

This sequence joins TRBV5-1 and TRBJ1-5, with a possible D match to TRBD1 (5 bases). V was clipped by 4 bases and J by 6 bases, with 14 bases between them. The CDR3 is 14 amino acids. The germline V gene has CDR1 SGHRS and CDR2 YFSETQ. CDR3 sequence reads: CASSPTAGSQPQHF. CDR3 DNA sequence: TGCGCCAGCAGCCCCACGGCAGGGTCTCAGCCCCAGCATTTT.

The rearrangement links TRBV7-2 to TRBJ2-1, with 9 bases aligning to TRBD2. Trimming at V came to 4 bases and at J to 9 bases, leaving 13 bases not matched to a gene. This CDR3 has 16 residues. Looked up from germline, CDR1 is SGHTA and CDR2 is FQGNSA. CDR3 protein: CASSWHAGGLQGEQFF. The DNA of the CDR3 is TGTGCCAGCAGCTGGCACGCGGGGGGGCTGCAGGGTGAGCAGTTCTTC.

CDR3 sequence reads: CASSPGTAENEKLFF. The DNA of the CDR3 is TGTGCCAGCAGCCCAGGGACGGCTGAGAATGAAAAACTGTTTTTT. The chain employs TRBV5-8 and TRBJ1-4; possible D gene TRBD1, 5 bases. Germline loops: CDR1 SGHTS, CDR2 YDEGEE. There are 15 residues in the CDR3. V was clipped by 4 bases and J by 5 bases, with 15 bases between them.

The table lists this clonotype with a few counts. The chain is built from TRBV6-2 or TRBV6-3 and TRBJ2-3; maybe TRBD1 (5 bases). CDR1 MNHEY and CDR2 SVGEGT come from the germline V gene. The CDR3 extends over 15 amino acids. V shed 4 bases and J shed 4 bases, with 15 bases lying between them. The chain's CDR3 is CASSSLSRDPDTQYF. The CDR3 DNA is TGTGCCAGCAGTTCCCTCAGCAGGGATCCAGATACGCAGTATTTT.

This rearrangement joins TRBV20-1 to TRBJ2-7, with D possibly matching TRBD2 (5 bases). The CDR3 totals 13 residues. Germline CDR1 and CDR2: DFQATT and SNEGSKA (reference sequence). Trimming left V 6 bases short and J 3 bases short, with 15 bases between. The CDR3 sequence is CSANPGLNYEQYF. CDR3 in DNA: TGCAGTGCAAACCCTGGACTGAACTACGAGCAGTACTTC.

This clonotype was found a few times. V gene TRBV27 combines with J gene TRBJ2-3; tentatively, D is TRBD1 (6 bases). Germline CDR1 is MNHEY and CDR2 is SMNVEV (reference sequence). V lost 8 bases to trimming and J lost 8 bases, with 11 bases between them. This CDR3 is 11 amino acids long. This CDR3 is CASSQGFTQYF. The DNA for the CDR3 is TGTGCCAGCTCCCAGGGGTTTACGCAGTATTTT.

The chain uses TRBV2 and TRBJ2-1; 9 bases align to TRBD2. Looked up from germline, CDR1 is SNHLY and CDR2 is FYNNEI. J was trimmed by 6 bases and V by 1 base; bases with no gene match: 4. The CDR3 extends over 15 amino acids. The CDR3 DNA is TGTGCCAGCAGTGAAGTGGGCGGGAGGGCCAATGAGCAGTTCTTC. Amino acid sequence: CASSEVGGRANEQFF.

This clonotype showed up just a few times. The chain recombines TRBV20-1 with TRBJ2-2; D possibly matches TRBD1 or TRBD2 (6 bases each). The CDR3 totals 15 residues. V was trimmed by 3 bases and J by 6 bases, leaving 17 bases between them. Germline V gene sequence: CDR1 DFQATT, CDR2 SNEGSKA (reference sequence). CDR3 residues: CSARGGREESGELFF. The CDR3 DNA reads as TGCAGTGCTAGGGGGGGCAGGGAAGAGTCCGGGGAGCTGTTTTTT.

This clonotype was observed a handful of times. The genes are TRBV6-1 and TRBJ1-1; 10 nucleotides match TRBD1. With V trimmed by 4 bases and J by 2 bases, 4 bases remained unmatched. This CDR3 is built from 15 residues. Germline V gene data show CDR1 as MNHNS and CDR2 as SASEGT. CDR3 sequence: CASSGWTGGNTEAFF. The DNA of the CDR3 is TGTGCCAGCAGTGGATGGACAGGGGGTAACACTGAAGCTTTCTTT.

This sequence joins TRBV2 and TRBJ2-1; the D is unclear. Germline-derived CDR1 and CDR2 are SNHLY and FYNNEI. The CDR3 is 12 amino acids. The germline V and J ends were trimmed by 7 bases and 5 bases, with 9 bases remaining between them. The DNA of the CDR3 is TGTGCCAGCACTTATGGGAACAATGAGCAGTTCTTC. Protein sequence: CASTYGNNEQFF.

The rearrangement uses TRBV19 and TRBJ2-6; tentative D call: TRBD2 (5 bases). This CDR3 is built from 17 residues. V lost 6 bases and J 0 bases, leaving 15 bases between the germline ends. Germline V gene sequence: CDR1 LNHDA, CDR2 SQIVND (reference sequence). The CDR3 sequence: CASRTVRVSSGANVLTF. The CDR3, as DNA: TGTGCCAGTAGAACCGTGCGGGTATCCTCTGGGGCCAACGTCCTGACTTTC.

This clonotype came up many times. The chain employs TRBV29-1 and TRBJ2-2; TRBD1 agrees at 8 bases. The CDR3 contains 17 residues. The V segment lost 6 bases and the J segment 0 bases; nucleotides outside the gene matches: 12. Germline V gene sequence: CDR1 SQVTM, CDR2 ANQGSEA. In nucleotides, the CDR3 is TGCAGCGTCGCCCTAGGGACAGGTCCCGCGAACACCGGGGAGCTGTTTTTT. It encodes CSVALGTGPANTGELFF.

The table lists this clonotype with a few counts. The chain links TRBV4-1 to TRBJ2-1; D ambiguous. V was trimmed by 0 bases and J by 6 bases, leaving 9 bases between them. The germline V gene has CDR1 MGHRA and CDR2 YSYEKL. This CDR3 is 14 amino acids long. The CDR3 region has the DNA TGCGCCAGCAGCCAAGATCGATGGGGCAATGAGCAGTTCTTC. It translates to CASSQDRWGNEQFF.

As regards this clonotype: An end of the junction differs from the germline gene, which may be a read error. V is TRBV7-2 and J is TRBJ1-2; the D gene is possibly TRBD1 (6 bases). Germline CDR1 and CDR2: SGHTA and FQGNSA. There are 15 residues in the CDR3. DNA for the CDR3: TGCGCCAGCAGCCGTCAGGGGTTAAATCTTTTTGGCTACACCTTC. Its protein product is CASSRQGLNLFGYTF.

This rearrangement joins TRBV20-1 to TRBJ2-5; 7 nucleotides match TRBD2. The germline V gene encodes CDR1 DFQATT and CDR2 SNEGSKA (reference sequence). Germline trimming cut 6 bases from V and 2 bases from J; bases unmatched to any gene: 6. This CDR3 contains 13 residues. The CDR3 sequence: CSALGSGQETQYF. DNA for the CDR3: TGCAGTGCCCTAGGTAGCGGGCAAGAGACCCAGTACTTC.

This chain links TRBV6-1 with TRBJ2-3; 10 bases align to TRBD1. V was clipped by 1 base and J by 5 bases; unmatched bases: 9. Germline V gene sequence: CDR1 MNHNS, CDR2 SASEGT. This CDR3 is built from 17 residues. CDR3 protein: CASSEGVRDRGRDTQYF. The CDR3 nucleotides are TGTGCCAGCAGTGAAGGGGTGAGGGACAGGGGAAGAGATACGCAGTATTTT.

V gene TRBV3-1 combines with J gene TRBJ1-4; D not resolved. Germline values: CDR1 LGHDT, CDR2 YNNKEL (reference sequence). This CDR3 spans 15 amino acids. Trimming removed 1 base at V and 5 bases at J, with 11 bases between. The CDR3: CASSQGRGRNEKLFF. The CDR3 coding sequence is TGTGCCAGCAGCCAAGGGCGGGGAAGGAATGAAAAACTGTTTTTT.

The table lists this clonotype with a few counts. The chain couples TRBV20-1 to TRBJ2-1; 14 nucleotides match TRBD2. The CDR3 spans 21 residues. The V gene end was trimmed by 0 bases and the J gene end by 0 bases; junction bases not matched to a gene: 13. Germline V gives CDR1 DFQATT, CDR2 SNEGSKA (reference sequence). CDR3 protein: CSARDRVGTSGRVGSYNEQFF. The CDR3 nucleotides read TGCAGTGCTAGAGATCGGGTGGGGACTAGCGGGAGAGTGGGCTCCTACAATGAGCAGTTCTTC.